Shown below are 27 T cell receptor beta chains from a single sample sequenced in a study of T cells in Graves' hyperthyroidism and ophthalmopathy. Amplification targeted TCR beta CDR3 regions from RNA transcripts. Researchers ran a first-round RT-PCR on the TCR CDR3 using the HTBI primer set. TCRdb re-called the multiplex PCR reads with MiXCR, one entry per CDR3 protein. The table has hundreds of thousands of distinct CDR3 sequences, over 15% seen once. The specimen sequenced was blood. The receptor set was obtained from a woman between 50 and 59 years old with Graves' hyperthyroidism that later progressed to Graves' ophthalmopathy.

The DNA of the CDR3 is TGTGCCATCAGTGAGTCGGGGACCGAGAACACTGAAGCTTTCTTT. The encoded protein is CAISESGTENTEAFF. The chain uses TRBV10-3 and TRBJ1-1; TRBD1 is a possible D gene (5 bases). The germline CDR1 and CDR2 sequences are ENHRY and SYGVKD. Deletions cut 0 bases from V and 1 base from J, with 9 bases between. The CDR3 runs to 15 residues.

This clonotype was detected many times. The chain employs TRBV3-1 and TRBJ2-7; the match to TRBD2 covers 10 bases. The CDR3 length is 15 residues. Germline loops: CDR1 LGHDT, CDR2 YNNKEL (reference sequence). The J segment lost 0 bases and the V segment lost 2 bases, leaving 1 base of the junction unmatched. CDR3 nucleotides: TGTGCCAGCAGCCAAACTAGCGGGAACTCCTACGAGCAGTACTTC. This codes for CASSQTSGNSYEQYF.

The chain has TRBV6-5 and TRBJ1-1; D is perhaps TRBD1 (6 bases). CDR3 length: 15 residues. In germline, CDR1 is MNHEY, CDR2 SVGAGI. Deletions cut 0 bases from V and 1 base from J, with 9 bases between. The CDR3 nucleotides read TGTGCCAGCAGTTACTCCGAGGGGGGGAACACTGAAGCTTTCTTT. The encoded protein is CASSYSEGGNTEAFF.

There are a few counts of this clonotype. The V gene is TRBV6-1, the J gene TRBJ2-7; TRBD2 might be the D (5 bases). Trimming removed 5 bases from V and 5 bases from J, with 10 bases in between. Germline V gene data show CDR1 as MNHNS and CDR2 as SASEGT. This CDR3 is built from 12 residues. DNA for the CDR3: TGTGCCAGCAGTTTCCCACTAGACGAGCAGTACTTC. It codes for CASSFPLDEQYF.

The chain joins TRBV20-1 to TRBJ1-2, with 10 bases lining up with TRBD1. With 6 bases clipped from V and 6 bases from J, the junction kept 7 bases outside the gene matches. The CDR3 is 13 amino acids. Germline V gene lookup returns CDR1 DFQATT and CDR2 SNEGSKA (reference sequence). CDR3 bases: TGCAGTGCCACGGGACAGGGGCGTCATGGCTACACCTTC. Its protein product is CSATGQGRHGYTF.

The chain combines TRBV25-1 with TRBJ1-5; unclear D gene. The V gene's germline CDR1 is MGHDK and CDR2 SYGVNS. This CDR3 has 15 residues. V shed 1 base and J shed 3 bases, with 10 bases lying between them. CDR3 in DNA: TGTGCCAGCAGTGAATCAGGAGATTTCAATCAGCCCCAGCATTTT. Translation: CASSESGDFNQPQHF. The full variable domain, its missing parts supplied by reference TRBV25-1 and TRBJ1-5, is EADIYQTPRYLVIGTGKKITLECSQTMGHDKMYWYQQDPGMELHLIHYSYGVNSTEKGDLSSESTVSRIRTEHFPLTLESARPSHTSQYLCASSESGDFNQPQHFGDGTRLSIL.

This clonotype was seen ten or more times. The chain joins TRBV5-1 to TRBJ2-7; D may be TRBD1 (6 bases). Trimming stripped 3 bases from V and 4 bases from J, with 14 bases between. CDR3 length: 14 residues. Germline CDR1 SGHRS, CDR2 YFSETQ. CDR3 amino acids: CASSSGLRGYEQYF. CDR3 coding DNA: TGCGCCAGCAGCTCTGGACTGAGGGGGTACGAGCAGTACTTC. The variable domain in full, with the rest retrieved from reference TRBV5-1 and TRBJ2-7, is KAGVTQTPRYLIKTRGQQVTLSCSPISGHRSVSWYQQTPGQGLQFLFEYFSETQRNKGNFPGRFSGRQFSNSRSEMNVSTLELGDSALYLCASSSGLRGYEQYFGPGTRLTVT.

The chain joins TRBV7-8 to TRBJ2-7, with 7 bases that match TRBD2. This CDR3 has 15 amino acids. CDR1 SGHVS and CDR2 FQNEAQ come from the germline V gene. After removal of 1 base from V and 4 bases from J, the junction contained 7 bases not matched to a gene. CDR3 region: CASSLGGGVDYEQYF. The CDR3 DNA reads as TGTGCCAGCAGCTTAGGGGGAGGGGTCGATTACGAGCAGTACTTC.

This clonotype was counted ten times or more. The chain joins TRBV20-1 to TRBJ1-2; 7 bases are a match to TRBD1. J was trimmed by 2 bases and V by 1 base; bases with no gene match: 4. Germline CDR1 and CDR2: DFQATT and SNEGSKA (reference sequence). This CDR3 is 14 amino acids long. Written as DNA, the CDR3 is TGCAGTGCTAGAGGGCCGGGACAGAACTATGGCTACACCTTC. Translating gives CSARGPGQNYGYTF.

This clonotype has ten or more counts. The rearrangement links TRBV11-3 to TRBJ1-1; D is undetermined. Trimming pared 1 base from V and 3 bases from J, leaving 6 bases between. Germline CDR1 SGHNT, CDR2 YENEEA. The length of the CDR3 is 13 residues. CDR3 residues: CASSLGSDTEAFF. In DNA, the CDR3 is TGTGCCAGCAGCTTAGGTTCTGACACTGAAGCTTTCTTT.

Many counts were recorded for this clonotype. This chain joins TRBV3-1 and TRBJ2-2, with TRBD2 as a possible D gene (6 bases). V lost 3 bases to trimming and J lost 4 bases, with 12 bases between them. The length of the CDR3 is 15 residues. The V gene's germline CDR1 is LGHDT and CDR2 YNNKEL (reference sequence). CDR3 DNA sequence: TGTGCCAGCAGCCATTATGCGGGACTCACCGGGGAGCTGTTTTTT. Protein: CASSHYAGLTGELFF.

This clonotype has only a few counts. The chain uses TRBV11-2 and TRBJ2-2; 9 nucleotides agree with TRBD1. CDR3 length equals 16 residues. V lost 5 bases, J lost 5 bases, and 9 bases stayed unmatched. Germline CDR1 reads SGHAT; CDR2 reads FQNNGV. Here the CDR3 DNA reads TGTGCCAGCAGCCTAAGTCCCGGGACAGGGACCGGGGAGCTGTTTTTT. It codes for CASSLSPGTGTGELFF.

The chain carries TRBV5-1 and TRBJ2-2; D is undetermined. Germline CDR1 SGHRS, CDR2 YFSETQ. The V end lost 1 base, the J end lost 9 bases, and 13 bases lay between the germline ends. This CDR3 has 14 amino acids. The CDR3 DNA follows: TGCGCCAGCAGCTTGAATCTAAATATCTGGGAGCTGTTTTTT. Translated: CASSLNLNIWELFF.

The DNA for the CDR3 is TGTGCCAGCAGTTTATCGGCAGGGCAGGGGTATGGCTACACCTTC. The encoded protein is CASSLSAGQGYGYTF. V is TRBV27 and J is TRBJ1-2; a possible D gene is TRBD1 (6 bases). The CDR3 runs to 15 residues. The ends were cut back, 0 bases at V and 5 bases at J, with 13 bases in the middle. CDR1 is MNHEY, CDR2 SMNVEV, per germline (reference sequence).

This clonotype was picked up many times. The junction shows a germline mismatch at one end, possibly a read error. This chain's CDR3 is CASGGTGQEIQYF. CDR3 coding DNA: TGTGCCAGCGGGGGGACAGGGCAAGAGATCCAGTACTTC. The V and J genes are TRBV6-1 and TRBJ2-5, with 9 bases lining up with TRBD1. CDR1 is MNHNS, CDR2 SASEGT, per germline. The length of the CDR3 is 13 residues.

This clonotype was observed many times. The V call is TRBV11-2, the J call TRBJ2-5, with a weak D call TRBD2 (6 bases). Germline V gene data show CDR1 as SGHAT and CDR2 as FQNNGV. Trimming stripped 0 bases from V and 0 bases from J, with 14 bases between. This CDR3 contains 17 residues. DNA of the CDR3: TGTGCCAGCAGCTTAGATGGGAGGTCGGGGTACCAAGAGACCCAGTACTTC. Protein: CASSLDGRSGYQETQYF.

This sequence joins TRBV20-1 and TRBJ2-7, with TRBD1 matching over 8 bases. The germline CDR1 and CDR2 sequences are DFQATT and SNEGSKA (reference sequence). There are 15 residues in the CDR3. Trimming removed 6 bases from V and 0 bases from J; junction bases left unmatched: 10. As DNA, the CDR3 is TGCAGTGCCCCGACGGCCGGGACAGGCTCCTACGAGCAGTACTTC. This encodes CSAPTAGTGSYEQYF.

This clonotype was seen only a few times. The chain joins TRBV5-1 to TRBJ2-6; the D is unclear. Trimming left V 0 bases short and J 2 bases short, with 9 bases between. CDR1 and CDR2 (germline): SGHRS, YFSETQ. This CDR3 comprises 16 residues. The CDR3 sequence is CASSLGFAAGANVLTF. The CDR3, as DNA: TGCGCCAGCAGCTTGGGTTTCGCCGCTGGGGCCAACGTCCTGACTTTC.

This clonotype showed up just once. The rearrangement joins TRBV30 to TRBJ2-6; the D is unclear. V was shortened by 0 bases and J by 0 bases, with 9 bases between the two germline ends. CDR1 is GTSNPN and CDR2 is SVGIG in the germline V gene (reference sequence). There are 16 residues in the CDR3. The CDR3 coding sequence is TGTGCCTGGAGTGTAAATTGGGACTCTGGGGCCAACGTCCTGACTTTC. Protein product: CAWSVNWDSGANVLTF. Drawing the rest from reference TRBV30 and TRBJ2-6, the complete variable domain is SQTIHQWPATLVQPVGSPLSLECTVEGTSNPNLYWYRQAAGRGLQLLFYSVGIGQISSEVPQNLSASRPQDRQFILSSKKLLLSDSGFYLCAWSVNWDSGANVLTFGAGSRLTVL.

This clonotype was recorded a few times. This rearrangement joins TRBV2 to TRBJ2-7, with TRBD1 matching 7 bases. This CDR3 comprises 13 residues. V lost 7 bases and J lost 2; bases outside the gene matches: 5. In germline, CDR1 is SNHLY, CDR2 FYNNEI. The CDR3 spells CASIGTETYEQYF. The CDR3 DNA reads as TGTGCCAGCATCGGGACAGAGACCTACGAGCAGTACTTC.

The chain links TRBV4-2 to TRBJ2-6, with no clear D. Trimming shortened V by 0 bases and J by 1 base, and 19 bases separated the two germline ends. CDR3 length equals 20 residues. Germline values: CDR1 LGHNA, CDR2 YNFKEQ. DNA of the CDR3: TGTGCCAGCAGCCAAGAAAGGTCTAGGTGGGGTACTTCTGGGGCCAACGTCCTGACTTTC. It codes for CASSQERSRWGTSGANVLTF.

The V and J genes are TRBV2 and TRBJ1-3; D ambiguous. Germline V gene data show CDR1 as SNHLY and CDR2 as FYNNEI. CDR3 length equals 15 residues. V was pared by 6 bases and J by 2 bases, with 14 bases between. The CDR3 bases are TGTGCCAGCAGGATGGGGAGGGCGGCTGGAAACACCATATATTTT. Translation: CASRMGRAAGNTIYF.

The rearrangement joins TRBV9 to TRBJ1-1; D remains ambiguous. Per germline, CDR1 SGDLS and CDR2 YYNGEE. V lost 0 bases to trimming and J lost 2 bases, with 11 bases between them. The CDR3 runs 15 residues. CDR3 protein: CASSVGRGGNTEAFF. As DNA, the CDR3 is TGTGCCAGCAGCGTAGGACGGGGTGGTAACACTGAAGCTTTCTTT. Filled out from reference TRBV9 and TRBJ1-1, the complete variable domain reads DSGVTQTPKHLITATGQRVTLRCSPRSGDLSVYWYQQSLDQGLQFLIQYYNGEERAKGNILERFSAQQFPDLHSELNLSSLELGDSALYFCASSVGRGGNTEAFFGQGTRLTVV.

This clonotype has more than one count but fewer than ten. V and J are TRBV27 and TRBJ2-3, with TRBD1 matching over 9 bases. With 7 bases clipped from V and 5 bases from J, the junction kept 19 bases outside the gene matches. The CDR3 loop spans 18 amino acids. Germline assignment: CDR1 MNHEY and CDR2 SMNVEV (reference sequence). DNA for the CDR3: TGTGCCAGCAAATTTCTCCCCGACCGGGACAGGGTTCAAGATACGCAGTATTTT. Residues: CASKFLPDRDRVQDTQYF.

This clonotype came up many times. This sequence joins TRBV20-1 and TRBJ2-1; 8 nucleotides align to TRBD2. CDR1 is DFQATT and CDR2 is SNEGSKA in the germline V gene (reference sequence). This CDR3 has 14 amino acids. The V segment lost 0 bases and the J segment 5 bases; nucleotides outside the gene matches: 3. CDR3 region: CSAREAGGDNEQFF. Written as DNA, the CDR3 is TGCAGTGCTAGAGAGGCGGGGGGCGACAATGAGCAGTTCTTC.

The genes are TRBV10-3 and TRBJ2-1; weak D call: TRBD1 (6 bases). The length of the CDR3 is 13 residues. Germline assignment: CDR1 ENHRY and CDR2 SYGVKD. The ends were cut back, 0 bases at V and 8 bases at J, with 8 bases in the middle. The CDR3, as DNA: TGTGCCATCAGTGAGTCAGGGGGAGATGAGCAGTTCTTC. The encoded protein is CAISESGGDEQFF.

In this sample, this clonotype turned up many times. V gene TRBV18 combines with J gene TRBJ1-4; 7 nucleotides line up with TRBD1. Per the germline V gene, CDR1 is KGHSH and CDR2 is LQKENI. The J segment lost 5 bases and the V segment lost 3 bases, leaving 6 bases of the junction unmatched. CDR3 size: 15 residues. The CDR3 bases are TGTGCCAGCTCACCGTCGGGACAGCAGAATGAAAAACTGTTTTTT. Amino acid sequence: CASSPSGQQNEKLFF.